The rows below give T cell receptor beta chains drawn from one sample of a study of blood T cell repertoires in COVID-19. Sequencing was performed with immunoSEQ multiplex PCR; in TCRdb, only in-frame clones are kept and a portion is missing. This sample carries about 180,000 clones, 86% of them seen once, and the ten largest clones take 7% to 10%. Source material: PBMCs or T cells enriched from blood (not recorded which). These TCRs come from a woman in her 30s who had recovered from COVID-19. CDR3s include the opening cysteine and the closing phenylalanine or tryptophan. The D gene is left open where the match is weak. Part of the rows lack a size; the others show once, few, many or a class for expanded clones.

j_call,d_call,v_call,clone_size,cdr3_aa,cdr3_nt
TRBJ1-1,TRBD1,TRBV19,-,CASSPDRGIIEAFF,TGTGCCAGTTCCCCGGACAGGGGAATTATTGAAGCTTTCTTT
TRBJ2-7,TRBD2,TRBV18,-,CASSQYSGSRYEQYF,TGTGCCAGCTCTCAATATAGCGGGAGCCGTTACGAGCAGTACTTC
TRBJ2-2,TRBD2,TRBV10-3,-,CAISAGAGGNTGELFF,TGTGCCATCAGTGCTGGAGCGGGAGGGAACACCGGGGAGCTGTTTTTT
TRBJ2-7,TRBD1,TRBV6-5,-,CASSITGVSYEQYF,TGTGCCAGCAGTATCACAGGGGTATCTTACGAGCAGTACTTC
TRBJ1-5,-,TRBV6-2/TRBV6-3,-,CASSWFQGRFQPQHF,TGTGCCAGCAGTTGGTTCCAGGGGCGATTTCAGCCCCAGCATTTT
TRBJ2-7,-,TRBV2,-,CASSDSGYEQYF,TGTGCCAGCAGTGATAGCGGCTACGAGCAGTACTTC
TRBJ1-2,TRBD1,TRBV6-5,-,CASSLQGAEGYTF,TGTGCCAGCAGTCTACAGGGGGCGGAGGGCTACACCTTC
TRBJ1-5,-,TRBV3-1/TRBV3-2,-,CASSGRLGPQHF,TGTGCCAGCAGCGGTCGACTTGGGCCCCAGCATTTT
TRBJ1-3,TRBD1,TRBV18,-,CASSPVDRGGLLSGNTIYF,TGTGCCAGCTCACCAGTGGACAGGGGGGGATTACTCTCTGGAAACACCATATATTTT
TRBJ2-5,TRBD2,TRBV5-1,-,CASSPLAGGTETQYF,TGCGCCAGCAGCCCGCTCGCGGGAGGAACAGAGACCCAGTACTTC
TRBJ2-1,TRBD2,TRBV6-1,-,CASSEGTGLAGGTYYNEQFF,TGTGCCAGCAGTGAAGGAACGGGACTAGCGGGAGGTACCTACTACAATGAGCAGTTCTTC
TRBJ2-7,TRBD1,TRBV6-2/TRBV6-3,-,CASSTGGIYEQYF,TGTGCCAGCAGTACAGGGGGCATCTACGAGCAGTACTTC
TRBJ2-7,TRBD2,TRBV5-4,-,CASSSGTSGRSPSYEQYF,TGTGCCAGCAGCTCCGGGACTAGCGGGAGGTCCCCGTCCTACGAGCAGTACTTC
TRBJ2-5,-,TRBV11-2,-,CASSLGASRTQYF,TGTGCCAGCAGCTTAGGGGCCTCCCGGACCCAGTACTTC
TRBJ2-5,TRBD2,TRBV7-8,-,CASSLWREGRGETQYF,TGTGCCAGCAGCTTATGGCGGGAGGGACGCGGAGAGACCCAGTACTTC
TRBJ2-7,TRBD2,TRBV27,once,CASSGIAGGTSEQYF,TGTGCCAGCAGTGGGATAGCGGGAGGGACTTCCGAGCAGTACTTC
TRBJ2-1,-,TRBV19,-,CASSQDRSSYNEQFF,TGTGCCAGTAGCCAAGACAGGAGCTCCTACAATGAGCAGTTCTTC
TRBJ2-4,TRBD2,TRBV4-2,-,CASSQAIGSGNIQYF,TGTGCCAGCAGCCAAGCCATTGGTAGCGGGAACATTCAGTACTTC
TRBJ1-1,-,TRBV19,-,CASSIYSGNTEAFF,TGTGCCAGTAGTATTTATTCGGGGAACACTGAAGCTTTCTTT
TRBJ2-1,-,TRBV18,-,CASSPPGKPGPSYNEQFF,TGTGCCAGCTCACCACCGGGGAAACCAGGGCCCTCCTACAATGAGCAGTTCTTC
TRBJ2-5,TRBD2,TRBV5-1,-,CASSLRGLAGEETQYF,TGCGCCAGCAGCTTGAGAGGTCTAGCGGGGGAAGAGACCCAGTACTTC
TRBJ2-3,TRBD1,TRBV4-1,-,CASSQEPRSRTGGGTDTQYF,TGCGCCAGCAGCCAAGAACCTCGATCCAGGACAGGGGGCGGCACAGATACGCAGTATTTT
TRBJ1-4,-,TRBV29-1,-,CSVKTGMGEKLFF,TGCAGCGTCAAAACAGGGATGGGTGAAAAACTGTTTTTT
TRBJ2-3,TRBD1,TRBV29-1,-,CSVETGVGGTDTQYF,TGCAGCGTTGAAACAGGGGTTGGGGGCACAGATACGCAGTATTTT
TRBJ1-4,-,TRBV9,-,CASSVAMIPHGAPSTNEKLFF,TGTGCCAGCAGCGTAGCTATGATCCCACATGGGGCGCCCTCAACTAATGAAAAACTGTTTTTT
TRBJ2-2,TRBD2,TRBV9,few,CASSSTSGRLATGELFF,TGTGCCAGCAGCTCCACTAGCGGGAGGCTGGCCACCGGGGAGCTGTTTTTT
TRBJ1-1,-,TRBV12-1,-,CASSSPGQGLSVDTEAFF,TGTGCCAGCAGCTCACCGGGACAGGGGCTGTCAGTGGACACTGAAGCTTTCTTT
TRBJ2-1,TRBD1,TRBV5-4,few,CASTEPRDRGGNEQFF,TGTGCCAGCACCGAACCCCGGGACAGGGGGGGCAATGAGCAGTTCTTC
TRBJ2-1,TRBD1,TRBV7-6,-,CASSARTGMTNEQFF,TGTGCCAGCAGCGCCCGGACAGGGATGACGAATGAGCAGTTCTTC
TRBJ2-7,-,TRBV19,-,CAQRRGSSYEQYF,TGTGCCCAACGGAGGGGAAGCTCCTACGAGCAGTACTTC
TRBJ2-5,TRBD2,TRBV28,-,CASSRVTSGRARETQYF,TGTGCCAGCAGTCGGGTTACTAGCGGGAGGGCCAGGGAGACCCAGTACTTC